This T cell receptor beta chain emerged from a study of blood T cell repertoires in COVID-19 (dated by TCRdb to about 2020). In terms of the full investigation: For ImmuneRACE Cohort 3, a participant was defined as recovered based on two consecutive negative NP/OP PCR tests, clearance by a healthcare professional, or resolution of symptoms. Samples from collaborators originated in the United States, Italy and Spain and spanned both the acute and convalescent phases of COVID-19. The prospective study material was composed of cDNA or gDNA derived from T cells, B-cell-depleted T cells, or PBMCs. Subjects who had been exposed to COVID-19, were actively infected with it, or had recovered from it provided the deeply sampled blood TCRbeta repertoires that made up the dataset. A freely available public database, intended as a resource for researchers studying the immune response to SARS-CoV-2, is where the repertoires were released. The samples were drawn from the first 160 participants of the ongoing ImmuneRACE study and from more than 1,000 subjects provided by 6 global collaborators. A de-identified subject ID, COVID-19 status, age in years and sex were almost always included in the sample metadata. Where available, HLA class I and class II types were taken from metadata supplied by the sample provider and were not determined by assay-based typing. The paper's findings and limits, for the study overall: The quantity of clinical and demographic metadata differed by source and by participant and was supplied without curation.

On this clone itself: No cognate antigen has been identified for it. Nothing much larger sits one base from this clone, and base qualities are not available.

The immunoSEQ Assay, a bias-controlled multiplex PCR, was used to amplify TCRbeta CDR3 regions from genomic DNA. In the source study's methods: The number of nucleated cells in each sample was estimated by amplification of reference gene primers within the assay. To quantify the absolute abundance of each unique TCRbeta CDR3 rearrangement, sequence reads were collapsed and filtered. Productive Simpson clonality was computed per sample as the square root of Simpson's diversity index over productive rearrangements. TCRdb provides this immuneACCESS table in a form limited to in-frame rearrangements. Some clones are lacking; in checked studies, under half of them reflect an unresolved V gene, and why the rest are absent is not known. V and J calls and clone size follow that table, whereas D and trimming were derived from the DNA. A total of roughly 140,000 clones appear in this sample, approximately 84% of them only once. The ten largest make up 3.5% to 5% of the sample.

Participants in the prospective study were enrolled through a virtual design, were aged about 18 to 100 years, and lived in 24 United States geographic areas. In the prospective study, participants were assigned to cohorts based on the clinical history participants reported in a screening survey and a study questionnaire. Each participant in the prospective study had whole blood, serum and a nasopharyngeal or oropharyngeal swab collected by mobile phlebotomists. Over a roughly 2-month period, participants in the prospective study had the option of providing additional blood draws and questionnaires. Blood samples from the prospective study were shipped frozen or at room temperature prior to DNA extraction. The sequenced sample consisted of PBMCs or T cells enriched from blood (not recorded which). This receptor was obtained from a man in his fifties in a cohort exposed to, infected with or recovered from COVID-19 (not recorded which).

The CDR3 sequence is CASKTGANEQFF. The sequenced DNA: TGTGCCAGCAAGACAGGGGCCAATGAGCAGTTCTTC. The chain employs TRBV28 and TRBJ2-1, with TRBD1 matching 8 junction bases. Trimming removed 7 bases from V and 6 bases from J; the gene matches leave 2 bases unexplained. From cysteine to phenylalanine, the CDR3 is 12 amino acids long. Only the CDR3 region is kept as DNA, spanning 36 bases read in frame from base 1. CDR1 and CDR2 (MDHEN, SYDVKM) derive from the germline V gene.